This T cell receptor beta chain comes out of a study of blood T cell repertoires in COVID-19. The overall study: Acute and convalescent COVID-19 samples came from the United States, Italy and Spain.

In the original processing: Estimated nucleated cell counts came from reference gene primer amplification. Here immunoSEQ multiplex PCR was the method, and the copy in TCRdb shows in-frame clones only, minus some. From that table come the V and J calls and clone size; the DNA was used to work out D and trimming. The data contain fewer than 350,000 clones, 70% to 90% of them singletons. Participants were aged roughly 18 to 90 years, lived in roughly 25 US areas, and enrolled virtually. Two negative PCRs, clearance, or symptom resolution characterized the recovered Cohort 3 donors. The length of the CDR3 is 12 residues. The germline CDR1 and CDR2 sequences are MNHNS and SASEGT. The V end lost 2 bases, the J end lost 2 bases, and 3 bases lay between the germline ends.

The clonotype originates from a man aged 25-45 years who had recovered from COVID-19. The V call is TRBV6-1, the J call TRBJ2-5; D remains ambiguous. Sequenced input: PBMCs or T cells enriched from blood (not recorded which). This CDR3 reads CASSEQQETQYF. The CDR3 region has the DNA TGTGCCAGCAGTGAACAGCAAGAGACCCAGTACTTC.